This T cell receptor beta chain was sequenced during a study of vaccination effects on CD4 cells after COVID-19 (dated by TCRdb to 2022 to 2024). At the level of the whole study: Each participant received two doses of an mRNA SARS-CoV-2 vaccine, either BNT162b2 or mRNA-1273. SARS-CoV-2 spike-specific CD4+ TCR repertoires were compared before and after mRNA vaccination in COVID-19 convalescent patients and in infection-naive vaccine recipients. The Oncomine TCR Beta short-read assay on an Illumina iSeq 100 was used to sequence cultures from other donors in the study. A total of ten to eleven COVID-19 convalescent patients and a handful of SARS-CoV-2-naive healthy vaccine recipients were included in the full study.

The full study reports these points: At late post-vaccination timepoints, both infection-induced and vaccine-induced clones showed marked clonal contraction, consistent with waning T cell responses. Among healthy vaccine recipients, nearly all vaccine-induced clones were SARS-CoV-2 mono-reactive, and only 1 of 255 was cross-reactive with common cold coronaviruses. The study was limited by a small number of convalescent patients, and early post-infection timepoints were lacking.

Regarding this clone: Its antigen specificity is not known. Base quality data are lacking; no much larger clone is found one base away.

Library generation was performed with the immunoSEQ multiplex PCR assay. DNA from the cultured, isolated CD4+ T cells was subjected to TCR beta CDR3 sequencing. The paper's processing steps were these. Non-productive TCR sequences were discarded, and reads were trimmed to the CDR3 region, with only CDR3s of 7 or more amino acids retained. Antigen-specific clonotypes were identified with the MANAFEST web app by comparing expansion in peptide wells against reference cultures. To be called positive, a clone needed expansion at FDR<0.05 compared with the reference and with all other wells, an odds ratio greater than 5, and a frequency greater than 0.1% in two replicate wells. A clonotype was called cross-reactive if it was significantly expanded both in SARS-CoV-2 spike wells and in at least one common cold coronavirus spike condition. Levenshtein distance calculated with the stringdist R package was used to assess CDR3 similarity, and unrooted trees were constructed with ape in R 3.6.1. TCRdb limited this immuneACCESS table to in-frame rearrangements with V and J called. A share of clones is missing; checked studies link under half to unresolved V genes, and the rest is unexplained. V, J and clone size reflect that table, while D and trimming were determined from the DNA. Within this sample are 55,000 or so clones, with around 70% of them counted one time only. The top ten constitute around 16% of the sample.

The CDR3 measures 14 amino acids from cysteine to phenylalanine. Only the CDR3 portion is preserved as DNA: 42 bases, with reading frame beginning at the first base. CDR1 and CDR2, looked up from the germline V gene (reference sequence), are SEHNR and FQNEAQ. V was cut back by 5 bases and J by 2 bases, leaving a gap of 13 bases between them. In the ViraFEST assay, PBMC were stimulated with viral peptide pools, and antigen-specific CD4+ T cell clonotypes were then identified by expansion using TCR sequencing. After less than 13 days of culture, CD4+ T cells were isolated with the EasySep CD4+ T cell isolation kit. The absence of prior SARS-CoV-2 infection in healthy vaccine recipients was confirmed by negative nucleocapsid antibodies before and after vaccination. A few million PBMC per well were cultured with approximately 10 ug/ml peptides in IMDM containing around 5.3% human AB serum, approximately 10 IU/ml IL-2 and gentamicin. Half of the culture medium was replaced with fresh IL-2-containing medium on days 3 and 7. Each peptide stimulation condition was cultured in triplicate wells unless otherwise noted. Using Ficoll-Paque Plus gradient centrifugation, PBMC were separated from whole blood and then either used fresh or cryopreserved at -140C. The overlapping peptide pools covered the spike proteins of SARS-CoV-2 and of the common cold coronaviruses HCoV-NL63, HCoV-OC43 and HCoV-229E. The QIAamp micro DNA kit was used to extract genomic DNA from the cultured CD4+ T cells.

The V gene is TRBV7-9 and the J gene is TRBJ2-7, with a weak D call of TRBD1 (5 bases match). Sequencing used CD4+ T cells from PBMCs cultured with SARS-CoV-2 spike peptides, obtained before COVID-19 vaccination. Per the publication, the cell subset or site label means: SARS-CoV-2 spike overlapping peptide pool stimulation. The receptor was derived from a human donor who received a COVID-19 vaccine. This receptor has the CDR3 CASSPNGAPYEQYF. The base sequence is TGTGCCAGCAGCCCTAATGGGGCGCCCTACGAGCAGTACTTC. With all but the CDR3 taken from the reference TRBV7-9 and TRBJ2-7 genes, the full variable domain is: DTGVSQNPRHKITKRGQNVTFRCDPISEHNRLYWYRQTLGQGPEFLTYFQNEAQLEKSRLLSDRFSAERPKGSFSTLEIQRTEQGDSAMYLCASSPNGAPYEQYFGPGTRLTVT.